This T cell receptor beta chain was sequenced for a study of blood T cell repertoires in COVID-19. The repertoire was sequenced with immunoSEQ multiplex PCR; TCRdb's copy has only in-frame clones and lacks some. The table includes 350,000 to 400,000 clones, 75% to 90% detected once. The CDR3 runs 15 residues. CDR1 and CDR2 (germline): SGHRS, YFSETQ. V lost 0 bases, J lost 0 bases, and 8 bases lay in between. The V and J genes are TRBV5-1 and TRBJ2-3; D is undetermined. Sequencing was performed on peripheral blood. The TCR originated in a woman aged 55-70 years with COVID-19, enrolled during active disease. The CDR3 DNA reads TGCGCCAGCAGCTTGGTTGTGGGCAGCACAGATACGCAGTATTTT. Translation gives CASSLVVGSTDTQYF.